The 26 T cell receptor beta chains below were found in one sample sequenced in a study of chemoradiotherapy in HPV16-positive cancers. The method was immunoSEQ multiplex PCR; TCRdb's version includes in-frame clones alone and lacks a portion of them. Here the sample spans around 8,100 clones, about 83% being singletons. The starting material was blood, obtained from a patient who underwent chemoradiotherapy. All receptors come from a human donor with HPV-associated anogenital cancer.

This chain joins TRBV10-3 and TRBJ2-3; a weak D match, TRBD1 (5 bases). The CDR3 runs 13 residues. Trimming removed 5 bases at V and 4 bases at J, with 10 bases between. Germline values: CDR1 ENHRY, CDR2 SYGVKD. This CDR3 reads CAISQGSADTQYF. The CDR3 DNA reads as TGTGCCATCAGTCAGGGATCAGCAGATACGCAGTATTTT.

The V and J genes are TRBV6-1 and TRBJ2-2; D is uncertain. Trimming pared 2 bases from V and 3 bases from J, leaving 7 bases between. The CDR3 runs 14 residues. Germline V gene data show CDR1 as MNHNS and CDR2 as SASEGT. The CDR3 DNA follows: TGTGCCAGCAGTGAATGGTTGGACACCGGGGAGCTGTTTTTT. Translated, it gives CASSEWLDTGELFF.

In this sample, this clone turned up once. The genes are TRBV6-5 and TRBJ2-7; the D gene is possibly TRBD1 (6 bases). Trimming removed 11 bases from V and 5 bases from J, with 16 bases in between. This CDR3 comprises 12 residues. The germline CDR1 and CDR2 sequences are MNHEY and SVGAGI. CDR3 in amino acids: CASENRVHEQYF. The CDR3 nucleotides read TGTGCCTCTGAAAACAGGGTCCACGAGCAGTACTTC.

The chain joins TRBV25-1 to TRBJ2-7; no reliable D call. The germline gives CDR1 MGHDK, CDR2 SYGVNS. Trimming took 4 bases from V and 0 from J, leaving 1 base between them. This CDR3 comprises 11 residues. In DNA form, the CDR3 reads TGTGCCAGCAGTGGCTCCTACGAGCAGTACTTC. This translates into CASSGSYEQYF.

The chain combines TRBV7-8 with TRBJ2-7; 9 bases match TRBD1. Germline V lookup: CDR1 SGHVS, CDR2 FQNEAQ. Germline trimming cut 5 bases from V and 4 bases from J; bases unmatched to any gene: 15. The CDR3 has 17 residues. In DNA, the CDR3 is TGTGCCAGCAGCGAAAATTCCGGGACAGGGACCCTTTACGAGCAGTACGTC. Its translation is CASSENSGTGTLYEQYV.

The chain couples TRBV19 to TRBJ1-3; the D is unclear. This CDR3 spans 11 amino acids. V lost 5 bases and J lost 2, with 1 base in between. Germline CDR1 LNHDA, CDR2 SQIVND (reference sequence). The CDR3 region is CASSAGNTIYF. CDR3 bases: TGTGCCAGTAGTGCTGGAAACACCATATATTTT.

The chain links TRBV5-4 to TRBJ2-3; the match to TRBD2 covers 9 bases. There are 17 residues in the CDR3. The trim removed 4 bases at V and 6 bases at J, leaving 15 bases unmatched. Per germline, CDR1 SGHNT and CDR2 YYREEE (reference sequence). CDR3 bases: TGTGCCAGCAGCCGAGGTGGCGGGGGGGATTTCCGGGATACGCAGTATTTT. This sequence encodes CASSRGGGGDFRDTQYF.

The chain joins TRBV5-1 to TRBJ1-1; 7 bases fit TRBD1. J lost 1 base, V lost 7 bases, and 7 bases had no gene match. This CDR3 region has 14 residues. Germline lookup yields CDR1 SGHRS and CDR2 YFSETQ. This CDR3 reads CASQIQGGNTEAFF. The CDR3 coding sequence is TGCGCCAGCCAAATCCAGGGGGGGAACACTGAAGCTTTCTTT.

The rearrangement uses TRBV7-9 and TRBJ2-6, with D hard to call. Trimming took off 1 base at V and 2 bases at J, with 3 bases between the two ends. This CDR3 is 14 amino acids long. The V gene's germline CDR1 is SEHNR and CDR2 FQNEAQ (reference sequence). The chain's CDR3 is CASSLGAGANVLTF. The CDR3 DNA sequence: TGTGCCAGCAGCTTAGGGGCTGGGGCCAACGTCCTGACTTTC.

The chain uses TRBV11-2 and TRBJ2-3; unclear D gene. V was trimmed by 0 bases and J by 2 bases, leaving 3 bases between them. The CDR3 contains 13 residues. CDR1 and CDR2 (germline): SGHAT, FQNNGV. The CDR3 nucleotides read TGTGCCAGCAGCTTAGAATACACAGATACGCAGTATTTT. Amino acids: CASSLEYTDTQYF.

The chain couples TRBV10-2 to TRBJ2-5, with D perhaps TRBD2 (5 bases). V was cut by 2 bases and J by 5 bases, with 15 bases left in between. Germline V gene sequence: CDR1 WSHSY, CDR2 SAAADI. The length of the CDR3 is 15 residues. CDR3 nucleotide sequence: TGCGCCAGCAGTGAGAAGCCGGGGAGAACGGAGACCCAGTACTTC. This codes for CASSEKPGRTETQYF.

V is TRBV6-1 and J is TRBJ2-7, with TRBD1 matching over 11 bases. There are 15 residues in the CDR3. Germline lookup yields CDR1 MNHNS and CDR2 SASEGT. V shed 6 bases and J 4 bases; nucleotides not matched to a gene: 8. CDR3 DNA: TGTGCCAGCAGCGTCCGGGACAGGGGGGATTACGAGCAGTACTTC. Its translation is CASSVRDRGDYEQYF.

Within the sample, this clone is hyperexpanded. The gene calls are TRBV9 and TRBJ1-1; D remains ambiguous. CDR1 is SGDLS and CDR2 is YYNGEE in the germline V gene. Between the trimmed V and J ends, which lost 3 bases and 4 bases, there was a span of 13 bases. There are 14 residues in the CDR3. CDR3 amino acids: CASSESQYSTEAFF. The CDR3 DNA follows: TGTGCCAGCAGCGAATCACAGTATAGCACTGAAGCTTTCTTT.

The gene calls are TRBV7-9 and TRBJ2-5, with 14 bases identical to TRBD2. The CDR3 length is 17 residues. CDR1 and CDR2 from the germline V gene are SEHNR and FQNEAQ (reference sequence). V was clipped by 5 bases and J by 5 bases; unmatched bases: 10. CDR3 region: CASSGLAGGPTGETQYF. The DNA for the CDR3 is TGTGCCAGCAGCGGACTAGCGGGGGGCCCAACTGGGGAGACCCAGTACTTC.

This chain connects TRBV10-3 to TRBJ2-7; D not certain. This CDR3 has 13 amino acids. Germline V CDR1 and CDR2: ENHRY, SYGVKD. Trimming cost V 6 bases and J 0 bases, with 9 bases left between them. The CDR3, as DNA: TGTGCCATCAGCAGAGATAACTCCTACGAGCAGTACGTC. Translating gives CAISRDNSYEQYV.

The rearrangement uses TRBV5-6 and TRBJ2-7; D is ambiguous. Trimming shortened V by 0 bases and J by 4 bases, and 8 bases separated the two germline ends. The CDR3 has 13 residues. The germline CDR1 and CDR2 sequences are SGHDT and YYEEEE. Here the CDR3 reads CASSLESGYEQYF. Written as DNA, the CDR3 is TGTGCCAGCAGCTTGGAGTCAGGATACGAGCAGTACTTC.

This chain joins TRBV7-2 and TRBJ2-1; possible D gene TRBD1, 7 bases. The germline V and J ends were trimmed by 2 bases and 4 bases, with 12 bases remaining between them. The V gene's germline CDR1 is SGHTA and CDR2 FQGNSA. The CDR3 has 15 amino acids. The CDR3 DNA sequence: TGTGCCAGCAGCTTACTGGGGGGACAGTACAATGAGCAGTTCTTC. It encodes CASSLLGGQYNEQFF.

The chain employs TRBV11-2 and TRBJ1-2, with unresolved D. The germline V and J ends were trimmed by 7 bases and 4 bases, with 16 bases remaining between them. CDR1 and CDR2 from the germline V gene are SGHAT and FQNNGV. This CDR3 region has 14 residues. The DNA for the CDR3 is TGTGCCAGCACTACCGCGCGGGCCCTCTATGGCTACACCTTC. It encodes CASTTARALYGYTF.

The chain employs TRBV5-1 and TRBJ1-6; 7 bases map to TRBD1. The CDR3 extends over 14 amino acids. CDR1 and CDR2 from the germline V gene are SGHRS and YFSETQ. V shed 2 bases, J shed 10 bases, and the junction held 6 bases outside the gene matches. DNA of the CDR3: TGCGCCAGCAGCTTAACACAGGGGAGATCACCCCTCCACTTT. This gives the protein CASSLTQGRSPLHF.

The gene calls are TRBV10-2 and TRBJ1-1; D perhaps matches TRBD1 (5 bases). The V and J ends lost 0 bases and 7 bases respectively, with 9 bases between them. CDR3 size: 13 residues. Germline CDR1 reads WSHSY; CDR2 reads SAAADI. This CDR3 is CASSESSGLEAFF. Here the CDR3 DNA reads TGCGCCAGCAGTGAGTCATCGGGGCTTGAAGCTTTCTTT.

The chain is built from TRBV6-5 and TRBJ1-2; no firm D call. The V end lost 2 bases, the J end lost 6 bases, and 7 bases lay between the germline ends. CDR3 length: 12 amino acids. Germline values: CDR1 MNHEY, CDR2 SVGAGI. The DNA for the CDR3 is TGTGCCAGCAGTTACGTTGGCGATGGCTACACCTTC. Translating it yields CASSYVGDGYTF.

This clone was recorded a few times. This chain joins TRBV30 and TRBJ1-2; TRBD1 might be the D (5 bases). V was trimmed by 4 bases and J by 6 bases, leaving 9 bases between them. This CDR3 is 11 amino acids long. Germline CDR1 reads GTSNPN; CDR2 reads SVGIG (reference sequence). In nucleotides, the CDR3 is TGTGCCTGGACAGGGTCTAATGGCTACACCTTC. This encodes CAWTGSNGYTF.

V is TRBV28 and J is TRBJ2-3, with D perhaps given as TRBD1 or TRBD2 (6 bases each). This CDR3 contains 13 residues. With 3 bases removed from V and 8 bases from J, the gap between germline ends came to 12 bases. Germline V gene lookup returns CDR1 MDHEN and CDR2 SYDVKM. The chain's CDR3 is CASSFLWGATQYF. The CDR3 nucleotides are TGTGCCAGCAGTTTTCTGTGGGGGGCTACGCAGTATTTT. The full variable domain, in which reference TRBV28 and TRBJ2-3 provide the parts outside the CDR3, is DVKVTQSSRYLVKRTGEKVFLECVQDMDHENMFWYRQDPGLGLRLIYFSYDVKMKEKGDIPEGYSVSREKKERFSLILESASTNQTSMYLCASSFLWGATQYFGPGTRLTVL.

The J gene is TRBJ1-2, the V gene TRBV14, with D unclear. Germline values: CDR1 SGHDN, CDR2 FVKESK. V dropped 0 bases and J dropped 1 base, with 12 bases sitting between them. This CDR3 spans 16 amino acids. The chain's CDR3 is CASSQDIRGVNYGYTF. The CDR3 bases are TGTGCCAGCAGCCAAGACATTCGTGGAGTTAACTATGGCTACACCTTC.

The rearrangement uses TRBV11-2 and TRBJ2-7, with 11 bases that match TRBD1. Germline V gives CDR1 SGHAT, CDR2 FQNNGV. The CDR3 sequence is 16 residues long. V dropped 5 bases and J dropped 4; count of bases not matched to a gene: 10. The CDR3 protein is CASSPIGTGGGYEQYF. The CDR3 DNA sequence: TGTGCCAGCAGCCCCATCGGGACAGGGGGGGGTTACGAGCAGTACTTC. Complete variable domain (other parts from reference TRBV11-2 and TRBJ2-7): EAGVAQSPRYKIIEKRQSVAFWCNPISGHATLYWYQQILGQGPKLLIQFQNNGVVDDSQLPKDRFSAERLKGVDSTLKIQPAKLEDSAVYLCASSPIGTGGGYEQYFGPGTRLTVT.

The chain employs TRBV5-6 and TRBJ1-1; D may be TRBD1 (6 bases). Trimming took 3 bases from V and 4 from J, leaving 10 bases between them. The CDR3 covers 13 residues. CDR1 and CDR2 (germline): SGHDT, YYEEEE. The CDR3 sequence is CASSSGARTEAFF. The CDR3 DNA sequence: TGTGCCAGCAGCTCGGGGGCGCGCACTGAAGCTTTCTTT.